These T cell receptor beta chains were read from a single sample in a study of control samples from healthy donors and cancer patients. Produced via immunoSEQ multiplex PCR; TCRdb's table is partial and in-frame only. In the table there are 150,000 to 200,000 clones, 90% to 95% of which are singletons. The specimen was blood. These receptors all stem from a woman in her 30s in good health. CDR3s include the opening cysteine and the closing phenylalanine or tryptophan. D genes are given only for firm matches. For some rows the clone size is stated as once, few or many, or as a class when expanded; others skip it.

d_gene	v_gene	abundance	j_gene	CDR3nt	CDR3aa
.	TRBV18	.	TRBJ1-4	TGTGCCAGCTCCCCAGACAGGTTGGGGCCTAATGAAAAACTGTTTTTT	CASSPDRLGPNEKLFF
.	TRBV19	.	TRBJ2-1	TGTGCCAGTAGTACTGATCATTCCTACAATGAGCAGTTCTTC	CASSTDHSYNEQFF
.	TRBV15	few	TRBJ1-5	TGTGCCACCAGCAGAACGGACGGGAGCAATCAGCCCCAGCATTTT	CATSRTDGSNQPQHF
.	TRBV6-1	.	TRBJ1-6	TGTGCCAGCAGTGAAGTTGTAAGCTCCTATAATTCACCCCTCCACTTT	CASSEVVSSYNSPLHF
.	TRBV10-2	.	TRBJ1-1	TGCGCCAGCAGACCCGGGACCTCCGTTAACACTGAAGCTTTCTTT	CASRPGTSVNTEAFF
.	TRBV5-1	.	TRBJ2-4	TGCGCCAGCAGCTTAGAGATAGCCAAAAACATTCAGTACTTC	CASSLEIAKNIQYF
.	TRBV27	.	TRBJ1-2	TGTGCCAGCAGTTTAAGGGGAGCTAACTATGGCTACACCTTC	CASSLRGANYGYTF
.	TRBV7-9	.	TRBJ1-5	TGTGCCAGCAGTCGGGGAGATAATCAGCCCCAGCATTTT	CASSRGDNQPQHF
.	TRBV28	.	TRBJ2-7	TGTGCCAGCATCGGGACCAATTCCTACGAGCAGTACTTC	CASIGTNSYEQYF
.	TRBV27	.	TRBJ1-2	TGTGCCAGCAGTTCTCAGGGCTATGGCTACACCTTC	CASSSQGYGYTF
TRBD1	TRBV5-1	.	TRBJ1-1	TGCGCCAGCAGCCGCGGACAGGGCACTGAAGCTTTCTTT	CASSRGQGTEAFF
.	TRBV5-1	once	TRBJ2-4	TGCGCCAGCAGCTTGGCGGGGGCGGTTAGCGCAAACATTCAGTACTTC	CASSLAGAVSANIQYF
TRBD2	TRBV9	.	TRBJ2-5	TGTGCCAGCAGCGTAGCGGGGGGGTTGGGAGAGACCCAGTACTTC	CASSVAGGLGETQYF
TRBD1	TRBV18	.	TRBJ2-7	TGTGCCAGCTCAAGAGGACAGGGTGTCTCCTACGAGCAGTACTTC	CASSRGQGVSYEQYF
.	TRBV5-5	.	TRBJ2-7	TGTGCCAGCGGGACCCCTAGCTCCTACGAGCAGTACTTC	CASGTPSSYEQYF